These 4 T cell receptor beta chains were sequenced from one sample in a study of cytomegalovirus exposure and HLA in healthy donors. Researchers ran the PCR with 60 Vbeta and 13 Jbeta primers. Libraries were prepared by immunoSEQ multiplex PCR; TCRdb keeps only in-frame clonotypes and omits some of them. The table records some 150,000 clones, about 75% of them present only once. Sequenced: PBMCs. These receptors were collected from a woman in her 40s in good health and CMV-seronegative.

V gene TRBV19 combines with J gene TRBJ1-1; 9 nucleotides match TRBD1. Trimming cost V 7 bases and J 1 base; bases outside gene matches: 7. Germline lookup yields CDR1 LNHDA and CDR2 SQIVND (reference sequence). The CDR3 contains 15 residues. The CDR3 region has the DNA TGTGCCAGTAATCGGGACAGGGTAACGAACACTGAAGCTTTCTTT. This encodes CASNRDRVTNTEAFF.

V usage is TRBV5-1 and J usage is TRBJ1-2; the match to TRBD1 covers 8 bases. Germline-derived CDR1 and CDR2 are SGHRS and YFSETQ. V lost 4 bases, J lost 5 bases, and 10 bases stayed unmatched. The CDR3 sequence is 15 residues long. The CDR3 sequence: CASSNGDRSSYGYTF. The CDR3 DNA follows: TGCGCCAGCAGCAATGGGGACAGGAGTTCTTATGGCTACACCTTC.

The CDR3 here is CASSLTGRSGANVLTF. The DNA for the CDR3 is TGTGCCAGCAGCCTGACAGGCCGCTCTGGGGCCAACGTCCTGACTTTC. The V call is TRBV2, the J call TRBJ2-6, with D perhaps TRBD1 (6 bases). Trimming cost V 6 bases and J 0 bases, with 12 bases left between them. CDR1 is SNHLY, CDR2 FYNNEI, per germline. The CDR3 sequence is 16 residues long.

The V gene is TRBV5-1, the J gene TRBJ1-5; D ambiguous. CDR1 is SGHRS, CDR2 YFSETQ, per germline. The CDR3 covers 13 residues. The V gene lost 3 bases and the J gene lost 0 bases, with 4 bases spanning the gap. CDR3 sequence reads: CASSSYSNQPQHF. Here the CDR3 DNA reads TGCGCCAGCAGCTCGTATAGCAATCAGCCCCAGCATTTT. The full variable domain, rest sourced from reference TRBV5-1 and TRBJ1-5, is KAGVTQTPRYLIKTRGQQVTLSCSPISGHRSVSWYQQTPGQGLQFLFEYFSETQRNKGNFPGRFSGRQFSNSRSEMNVSTLELGDSALYLCASSSYSNQPQHFGDGTRLSIL.